This section outlines one T cell receptor beta chain sequence together with its context. The antigen remains unidentified. This record comes from a study of post-analysis software for immune sequencing data. The length of the CDR3 is 13 residues. The germline gives CDR1 SQVTM, CDR2 ANQGSEA. Trimming pared 3 bases from V and 4 bases from J, leaving 10 bases between. The TCR beta cDNA libraries contained unique molecular identifiers. Using its own MiXCR run on the PCR reads, TCRdb lists one record per CDR3 protein. This sample has about 460,000 distinct CDR3 sequences, with under 55% found just once. Findings and limits, study-wide: The study found TRBV5-6, TRBV5-1 and TRBV20-1 among 4 or 5 TRBV segments more frequent in patients than controls. Significantly lower normalized Chao1 diversity was seen in multiple sclerosis patients than in controls.

The clonotype was recovered from a girl aged 10-17 years with multiple sclerosis. Sequencing used blood. The gene calls are TRBV29-1 and TRBJ2-1; D is undetermined. The CDR3 loop is CSVESVEYNEQFF. In DNA, the CDR3 is TGCAGCGTTGAGAGTGTGGAGTACAATGAGCAGTTCTTC.